In its sample, the clone carrying this T cell receptor (beta chain) was seen a few times. TCR amplification used 20 PCR cycles, a constant-region primer and a V-primer adapter. TCRdb fed the reads into MiXCR, producing one record per CDR3 protein. This table holds some 52,000 distinct CDR3 sequences, 33% found once. V was pared by 6 bases and J by 7 bases, with 13 bases between. This CDR3 spans 12 amino acids. Germline assignment: CDR1 SQVTM and CDR2 ANQGSEA. These data are taken from a study of low-dose radiotherapy and immunotherapy resistance in tumors. Study background: For Cohort 1, fractions of 0.5 Gy were given every 2 weeks, reaching 6.5 Gy overall. Every day for four cycles from cycle 1 day 1, patients took 300 mg of oral aspirin.

Time point indicated: after trial treatment. Treatment reported: LDRT plus nivolumab, ipilimumab, low-dose cyclophosphamide and aspirin (RACIN trial). Each eligible patient had an advanced solid tumor, and these tumors lacked tumor-infiltrating lymphocytes. The sample in question was PBMCs, obtained after low-dose radiotherapy plus immunotherapy. J is TRBJ2-1 and V is TRBV29-1; no definite D call. The sequence was collected from a male donor with rectosigmoid adenocarcinoma. The CDR3 loop reads CSVREEINEQFF. The CDR3 DNA reads as TGCAGCGTCCGAGAGGAGATTAATGAGCAGTTCTTC.